The 21 T cell receptor beta chains below were found in one sample sequenced in a study of blood T cell repertoires in COVID-19. Repertoires were generated with immunoSEQ multiplex PCR, while TCRdb's copy carries only in-frame clones and drops some. The sample records approximately 160,000 clones, around four fifths being singletons. The sequenced sample was peripheral blood. The origin of the receptors is a man between 65 and 85 years old who had recovered from COVID-19.

This clone was counted ten times or more. V gene TRBV7-8 combines with J gene TRBJ1-6, with a weak D call TRBD1 (5 bases). This CDR3 spans 13 amino acids. Germline loops: CDR1 SGHVS, CDR2 FQNEAQ. The germline V and J ends were trimmed by 5 bases and 9 bases, with 11 bases remaining between them. The chain's CDR3 is CASSLDMGSPLHF. The CDR3 nucleotides read TGTGCCAGCAGCCTGGACATGGGTTCACCCCTCCACTTT.

The rearrangement uses TRBV5-1 and TRBJ2-3; 7 positions match TRBD2. In germline, CDR1 is SGHRS, CDR2 YFSETQ. The CDR3 is 13 amino acids. V gave up 1 base and J gave up 4 bases; unmatched junction bases: 0. CDR3 DNA sequence: TGCGCCAGCAGCTTGACTAGCGCAGATACGCAGTATTTT. Translated, it gives CASSLTSADTQYF.

The genes are TRBV7-6 and TRBJ2-7; D gene ambiguous. Between the trimmed V and J ends, which lost 1 base and 5 bases, there was a span of 6 bases. CDR1 and CDR2 from the germline V gene are SGHVS and FNYEAQ. The CDR3 extends over 12 amino acids. The chain's CDR3 is CASSLGSDEQYF. In DNA form, the CDR3 reads TGTGCCAGCAGCTTAGGTTCTGACGAGCAGTACTTC. Full variable domain (rest looked up from reference TRBV7-6 and TRBJ2-7): GAGVSQSPRYKVTKRGQDVALRCDPISGHVSLYWYRQALGQGPEFLTYFNYEAQQDKSGLPNDRFSAERPEGSISTLTIQRTEQRDSAMYRCASSLGSDEQYFGPGTRLTVT.

The J gene is TRBJ2-1, the V gene TRBV5-1, with TRBD2 matching over 7 bases. In germline, CDR1 is SGHRS, CDR2 YFSETQ. Losses at the gene ends were 1 base for V and 9 bases for J; bases not matched to a gene: 13. The CDR3 sequence is 16 residues long. The CDR3 region has the DNA TGCGCCAGCAGCTTGAGCCTAGCGGCCCAAAGAGGTGAGCAGTTCTTC. It codes for CASSLSLAAQRGEQFF.

The chain couples TRBV6-5 to TRBJ2-1; 8 bases are a match to TRBD2. The trim removed 0 bases at V and 6 bases at J, leaving 7 bases unmatched. CDR3 length: 16 amino acids. Per the germline V gene, CDR1 is MNHEY and CDR2 is SVGAGI. The CDR3 nucleotides are TGTGCCAGCAGTTACTCCGGGGCGGGAGGCCCCAATGAGCAGTTCTTC. This sequence encodes CASSYSGAGGPNEQFF.

V is TRBV6-2 or TRBV6-3 and J is TRBJ1-1, with D possibly being TRBD1 (6 bases). Germline CDR1 MNHEY, CDR2 SVGEGT. This CDR3 has 16 amino acids. V dropped 2 bases and J dropped 0 bases, with 13 bases sitting between them. CDR3 DNA sequence: TGTGCCAGCAGTTACCCCCAGGGGTTCATGAACACTGAAGCTTTCTTT. Translation gives CASSYPQGFMNTEAFF.

The CDR3 loop reads CASSLGGQGYNEQFF. The CDR3 DNA sequence: TGCGCCAGCAGCTTGGGGGGACAGGGGTACAATGAGCAGTTCTTC. The J gene is TRBJ2-1, the V gene TRBV5-1, with 10 bases matching TRBD1. The V and J ends lost 0 bases and 4 bases, in that order; junction bases with no gene match: 1. Germline-derived CDR1 and CDR2 are SGHRS and YFSETQ. The CDR3 has 15 residues.

V gene TRBV5-8 combines with J gene TRBJ2-7; tentatively, D is TRBD2 (6 bases). V was pared by 2 bases and J by 2 bases, with 14 bases between. The length of the CDR3 is 15 residues. Germline assignment: CDR1 SGHTS and CDR2 YDEGEE. The CDR3 protein is CASSFLAGPTYEQYF. The DNA for the CDR3 is TGTGCCAGCAGCTTCCTCGCGGGGCCTACCTACGAGCAGTACTTC.

The chain carries TRBV6-5 and TRBJ1-2, with 9 bases that match TRBD1. Germline values: CDR1 MNHEY, CDR2 SVGAGI. Losses at the gene ends were 7 bases for V and 8 bases for J; bases not matched to a gene: 11. This CDR3 comprises 14 residues. This CDR3 reads CASIGQGNFGGYTF. For the CDR3, the DNA is TGTGCCAGCATCGGACAGGGGAACTTCGGGGGCTACACCTTC.

The chain links TRBV7-8 to TRBJ2-7; D remains ambiguous. Germline V gene data show CDR1 as SGHVS and CDR2 as FQNEAQ. V dropped 1 base and J dropped 1 base, with 8 bases sitting between them. The CDR3 is made up of 14 amino acids. CDR3 in DNA: TGTGCCAGCAGCTTAGAGGTACAGTCCTACGAGCAGTACTTC. Translated: CASSLEVQSYEQYF.

V gene TRBV27 combines with J gene TRBJ1-5, with TRBD1 matching over 10 bases. Germline-derived CDR1 and CDR2 are MNHEY and SMNVEV (reference sequence). The CDR3 sequence is 12 residues long. Trimming removed 8 bases from V and 7 bases from J; junction bases left unmatched: 2. CDR3 loop: CASGQGGQPQHF. CDR3 coding DNA: TGTGCCAGCGGACAGGGGGGCCAGCCCCAGCATTTT.

V and J are TRBV2 and TRBJ2-1, with no clear D. There are 13 residues in the CDR3. Germline-derived CDR1 and CDR2 are SNHLY and FYNNEI. V was cut by 8 bases and J by 0 bases, with 8 bases left in between. Written as DNA, the CDR3 is TGTGCCAGCGAGCCGAGCTCCTACAATGAGCAGTTCTTC. Translated, it gives CASEPSSYNEQFF.

The V and J genes are TRBV4-2 and TRBJ2-1, with 14 bases identical to TRBD2. The germline CDR1 and CDR2 sequences are LGHNA and YNFKEQ. J was trimmed by 3 bases and V by 2 bases; bases with no gene match: 6. The CDR3 loop spans 18 amino acids. CDR3 sequence (DNA): TGTGCCAGCAGCCAACCTGAGACTAGCGGGAGGGACTACAATGAGCAGTTCTTC. It encodes CASSQPETSGRDYNEQFF.

The rearrangement uses TRBV3-1 (or the pseudogene TRBV3-2) and TRBJ2-5; TRBD1 is a possible D gene (5 bases). Germline CDR1 is LGHDT and CDR2 is YNNKEL (reference sequence). Trimming left V 2 bases short and J 1 base short, with 14 bases between. The CDR3 spans 16 residues. DNA of the CDR3: TGTGCCAGCAGCCAACCTATGACAGAGGCCCAAGAGACCCAGTACTTC. It specifies CASSQPMTEAQETQYF.

This chain links TRBV6-6 with TRBJ1-5; 9 nucleotides agree with TRBD1. Germline assignment: CDR1 MNHNY and CDR2 SVGAGI (reference sequence). CDR3 length equals 15 residues. The ends lost 6 bases at V and 2 bases at J; junction bases unmatched: 5. This CDR3 reads CASSRGQGGNQPQHF. The CDR3 DNA reads TGTGCCAGCAGCAGGGGACAGGGCGGCAATCAGCCCCAGCATTTT.

The chain uses TRBV7-8 and TRBJ1-4, with 8 nucleotides matching TRBD1. This CDR3 comprises 15 residues. The V segment lost 4 bases and the J segment 8 bases; nucleotides outside the gene matches: 9. Germline lookup yields CDR1 SGHVS and CDR2 FQNEAQ. The CDR3 region has the DNA TGTGCCAGCAGCTCTCCGGACAGGGAGGGCGAAAAACTGTTTTTT. Its translation: CASSSPDREGEKLFF.

The gene calls are TRBV7-9 and TRBJ1-4; 9 bases agree with TRBD1. The trim removed 5 bases at V and 6 bases at J, leaving 4 bases unmatched. Germline CDR1 and CDR2: SEHNR and FQNEAQ (reference sequence). The CDR3 has 14 residues. This chain's CDR3 is CASSTGQGYEKLFF. In nucleotides, the CDR3 is TGTGCCAGCAGCACGGGACAGGGATATGAAAAACTGTTTTTT.

The rearrangement uses TRBV2 and TRBJ2-5, with TRBD1 matching over 8 bases. The CDR3 extends over 14 amino acids. Germline-derived CDR1 and CDR2 are SNHLY and FYNNEI. The junction had 5 bases not matched to a gene; V was cut back by 3 bases and J by 5 bases. The CDR3 DNA reads TGTGCCAGCAGTGAGGGGACAGGATACGAGACCCAGTACTTC. The encoded protein is CASSEGTGYETQYF.

This chain uses TRBV15 with TRBJ2-5; TRBD1 aligns across 10 bases. V shed 3 bases and J 0 bases; nucleotides not matched to a gene: 1. The germline V gene has CDR1 LNHNV and CDR2 YYDKDF (reference sequence). The CDR3 spans 15 residues. CDR3 in amino acids: CATSRDRGDQETQYF. The CDR3 DNA follows: TGTGCCACCAGCAGGGACAGGGGGGACCAAGAGACCCAGTACTTC.

The V call is TRBV4-2, the J call TRBJ2-3; 7 bases map to TRBD2. V lost 3 bases to trimming and J lost 0 bases; unmatched junction nucleotides: 6. The CDR3 covers 16 residues. CDR1 is LGHNA, CDR2 YNFKEQ, per germline. The CDR3 coding sequence is TGTGCCAGCAGCCATGGGCTAGCGGTGAGCACAGATACGCAGTATTTT. This gives the protein CASSHGLAVSTDTQYF.

This rearrangement joins TRBV6-5 to TRBJ2-1; TRBD2 might be the D (7 bases). V was trimmed by 8 bases and J by 4 bases, leaving 15 bases between them. This CDR3 spans 14 amino acids. Germline values: CDR1 MNHEY, CDR2 SVGAGI. The CDR3 loop reads CASVRGRVYNEQFF. CDR3 coding DNA: TGTGCCAGCGTAAGGGGGAGGGTGTACAATGAGCAGTTCTTC.